This T cell receptor (beta chain) was documented in a study of beta chain features in type 1 diabetes listed by TCRdb under 2018. Concerning the study at large: Mean age, gender distribution, total cell number and subset yield did not differ between patients and healthy donors. A total of roughly 100,000,000 sorted cells were examined across all samples, and the number of cells per subset was strongly correlated with RNA yield. Whereas all 30 or so donors provided naive and central memory subsets, regulatory and stem cell-like memory subsets were isolated from just 8 patients and roughly eight healthy donors. In the study, TCRB repertoires of sorted circulating CD4+ T cell subsets from recently diagnosed type 1 diabetes patients were compared with those of matched healthy donors.

The research as a whole found: At VDJ recombination sites, type 1 diabetes patients had fewer insertions and more deleted nucleotides, which implies abnormalities in thymic rearrangement. Only small numbers of individuals were included in the HLA sub-analyses, which left unresolved whether HLA type had any influence on TCRB rearrangement. PCR may preferentially amplify shorter templates, but because patient and control samples were amplified and corrected together, any resulting skew would affect both groups equally. Type 1 diabetes patients showed a moderate but significant shortening of TCRB CDR3 length in all four CD4+ subsets. Because cDNA was sequenced instead of genomic DNA, activated cells with high expression could be over-represented, although the groups did not differ in activation or CD3 levels. Naive, central memory and regulatory TCRB repertoires appeared more similar among patients than among healthy donors.

The entire amount of isolated RNA was reverse transcribed using the High Capacity cDNA Reverse Transcription Kit, so the sequenced TCRB transcripts were expressed ones. Naive, central memory and regulatory T cell samples underwent deep immunoSEQ sequencing, averaging roughly 3.4 million total reads per sample. After sorted cells were lysed in RLT buffer, RNA was extracted with DNase-treated RNeasy Micro or Mini kits, with the choice depending on cell number. To prevent cross-contamination, every cell subset was processed on its own, while patient and healthy donor samples were processed together. TCRB sequences were amplified from cDNA with the immunoSEQ multiplex PCR, producing 87-bp fragments spanning the CDR3 region. Sequencing of the amplicons was performed on the Illumina HiSeq platform. The paper's data handling went like this. PCR bias was computationally corrected using synthetic template baselines, reads within Hamming distance 2 were collapsed, and singletons that could not be merged were discarded. Reads were aligned against IMGT to assign V, D and J genes, CDR3 length and insertions or deletions at six rearrangement sites. Within each subset, clonotype counts were normalized to the number of sorted cells before true diversity and Gini coefficients were calculated with the tcR R package. The overlap coefficient, calculated on TCRB nucleotide sequences, was used to measure repertoire sharing. Out-of-frame TCRB sequences from naive cells were analyzed as a proxy for the pre-selection repertoire. What TCRdb holds here is the immuneACCESS table cut down to in-frame rearrangements. Part of the clones is not present; checked against another copy, under half of the missing clones reflect an unresolved V gene, and the others are unexplained. The DNA gave D and trimming, while V, J and clone size come from that table. This sample comprises fewer than 300,000 clones, 11% of them detected only once. The top ten clones comprise over 0.015% of the sample.

A single peripheral blood draw of around 0.11 L on average was collected from each donor into heparinised tubes. Naive, central memory, regulatory and stem cell-like memory CD4+ T cells were sorted on a BD FACSAria II using a panel including CD45RO, CCR7, CD25, CD127, CD95 and CD27. Every sorted population had a purity above 95%. Right away, PBMCs were isolated by Lymphoprep density gradient centrifugation and were stained directly, with no culture step. Samples were stained and sorted in pairs, with one healthy donor and one patient per experiment, so that batch effects were minimized. The germline ends are 6 bases apart after V is trimmed by 3 bases and J by 0 bases. Taken from the germline V gene (reference sequence), the CDR1 and CDR2 loops are LNHDA and SQIVND. The CDR3 has 14 amino acids, counting the end cysteine and phenylalanine. The DNA shown is the 42-base CDR3, in frame from base 1. Concerning this clone itself: The antigen it binds to is not known. The sample holds no much larger clone one base away, and base qualities are not on file.

The material sequenced was naive CD4+ T cells from blood. In the paper's terms, the cell subset or site label means: true naive CD4+ T cells. The chain is made from TRBV19 and TRBJ2-1; no D gene is confidently identified. The sequence came from a man younger than 45 with type 1 diabetes. This receptor has the CDR3 CASSMGNSYNEQFF. The nucleotides read TGTGCCAGTAGTATGGGCAACTCCTACAATGAGCAGTTCTTC.